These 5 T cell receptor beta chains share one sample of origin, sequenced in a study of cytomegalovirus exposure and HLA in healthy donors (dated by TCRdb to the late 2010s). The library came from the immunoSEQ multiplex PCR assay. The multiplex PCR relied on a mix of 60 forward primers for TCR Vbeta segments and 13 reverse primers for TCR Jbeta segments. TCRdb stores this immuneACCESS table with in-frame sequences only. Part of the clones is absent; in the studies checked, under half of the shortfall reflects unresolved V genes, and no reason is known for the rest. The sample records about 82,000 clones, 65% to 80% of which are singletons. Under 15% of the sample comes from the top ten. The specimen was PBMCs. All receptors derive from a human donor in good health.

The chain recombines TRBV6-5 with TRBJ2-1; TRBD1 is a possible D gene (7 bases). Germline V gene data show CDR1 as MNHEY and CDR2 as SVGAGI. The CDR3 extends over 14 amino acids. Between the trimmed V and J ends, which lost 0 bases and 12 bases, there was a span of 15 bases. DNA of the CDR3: TGTGCCAGCAGTTACTCTGGGCAGGGGGGAGTGCAGTTCTTC. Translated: CASSYSGQGGVQFF.

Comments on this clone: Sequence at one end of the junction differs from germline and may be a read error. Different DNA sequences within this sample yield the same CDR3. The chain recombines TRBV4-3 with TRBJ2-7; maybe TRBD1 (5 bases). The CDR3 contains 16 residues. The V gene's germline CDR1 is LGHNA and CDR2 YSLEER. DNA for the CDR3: TGCGCCAGCAGCCAAGATTATGAACAGGCCTACTACGAGCAGTACTTT. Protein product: CASSQDYEQAYYEQYF.

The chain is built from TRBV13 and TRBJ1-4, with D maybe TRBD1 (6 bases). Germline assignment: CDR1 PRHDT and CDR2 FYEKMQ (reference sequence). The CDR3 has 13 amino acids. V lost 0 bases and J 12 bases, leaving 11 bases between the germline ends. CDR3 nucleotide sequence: TGTGCCAGCAGCTTAGGGCAGGGGTTCGAACTGTTTTTT. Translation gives CASSLGQGFELFF.

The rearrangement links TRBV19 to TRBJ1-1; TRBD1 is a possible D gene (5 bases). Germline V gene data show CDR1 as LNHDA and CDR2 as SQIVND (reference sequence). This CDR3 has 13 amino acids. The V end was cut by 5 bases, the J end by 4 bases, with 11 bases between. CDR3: CASSQQEGTEAFF. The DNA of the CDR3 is TGTGCCAGTAGTCAACAGGAGGGCACTGAAGCTTTCTTT.

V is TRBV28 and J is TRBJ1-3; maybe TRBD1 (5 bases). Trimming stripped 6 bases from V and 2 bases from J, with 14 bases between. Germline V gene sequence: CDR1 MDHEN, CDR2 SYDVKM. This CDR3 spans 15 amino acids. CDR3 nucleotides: TGTGCCAGCAGCACTCCCGGGGGTACTGGAAACACCATATATTTT. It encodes CASSTPGGTGNTIYF.